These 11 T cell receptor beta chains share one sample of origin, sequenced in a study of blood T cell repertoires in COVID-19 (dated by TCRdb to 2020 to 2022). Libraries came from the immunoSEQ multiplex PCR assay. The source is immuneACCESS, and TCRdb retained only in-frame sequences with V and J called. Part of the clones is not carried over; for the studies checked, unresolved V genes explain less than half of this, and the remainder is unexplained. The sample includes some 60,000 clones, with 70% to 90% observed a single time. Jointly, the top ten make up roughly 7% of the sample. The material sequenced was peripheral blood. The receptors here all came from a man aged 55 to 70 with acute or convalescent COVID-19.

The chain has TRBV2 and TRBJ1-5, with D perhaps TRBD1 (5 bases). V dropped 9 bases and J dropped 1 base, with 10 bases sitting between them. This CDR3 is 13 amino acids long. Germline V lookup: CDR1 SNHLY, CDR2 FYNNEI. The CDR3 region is CASVGVSNQPQHF. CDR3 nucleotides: TGTGCCAGTGTAGGGGTGAGCAATCAGCCCCAGCATTTT. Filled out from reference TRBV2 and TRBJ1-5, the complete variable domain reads EPEVTQTPSHQVTQMGQEVILRCVPISNHLYFYWYRQILGQKVEFLVSFYNNEISEKSEIFDDQFSVERPDGSNFTLKIRSTKLEDSAMYFCASVGVSNQPQHFGDGTRLSIL.

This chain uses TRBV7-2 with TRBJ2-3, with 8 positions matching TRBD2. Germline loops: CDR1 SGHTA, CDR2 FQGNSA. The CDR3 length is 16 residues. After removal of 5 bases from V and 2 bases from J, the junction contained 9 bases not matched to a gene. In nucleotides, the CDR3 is TGTGCCAGCAGCACAGCCGGGACTAGGTCCACAGATACGCAGTATTTT. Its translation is CASSTAGTRSTDTQYF.

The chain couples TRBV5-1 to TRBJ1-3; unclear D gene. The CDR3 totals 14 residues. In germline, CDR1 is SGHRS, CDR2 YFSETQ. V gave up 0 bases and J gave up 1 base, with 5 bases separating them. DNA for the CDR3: TGCGCCAGCAGCTTGGACGGTTCTGGAAACACCATATATTTT. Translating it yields CASSLDGSGNTIYF.

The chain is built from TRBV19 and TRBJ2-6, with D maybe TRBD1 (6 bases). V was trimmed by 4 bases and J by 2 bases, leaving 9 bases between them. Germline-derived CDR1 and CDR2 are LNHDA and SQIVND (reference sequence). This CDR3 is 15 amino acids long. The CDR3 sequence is CASSKPGAGANVLTF. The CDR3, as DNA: TGTGCCAGTAGTAAACCAGGGGCTGGGGCCAACGTCCTGACTTTC.

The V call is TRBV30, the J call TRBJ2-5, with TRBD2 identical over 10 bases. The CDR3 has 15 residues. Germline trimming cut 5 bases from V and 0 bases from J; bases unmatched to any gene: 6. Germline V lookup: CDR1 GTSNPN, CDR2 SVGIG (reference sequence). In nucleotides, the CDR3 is TGTGCCTGGGCCCGGACTAGCGGTAACCAAGAGACCCAGTACTTC. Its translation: CAWARTSGNQETQYF.

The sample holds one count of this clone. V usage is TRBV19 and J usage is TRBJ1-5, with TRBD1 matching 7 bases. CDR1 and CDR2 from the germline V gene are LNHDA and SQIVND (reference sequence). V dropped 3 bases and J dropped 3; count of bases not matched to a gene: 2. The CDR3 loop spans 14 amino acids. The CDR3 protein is CASSMGQYNQPQHF. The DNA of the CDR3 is TGTGCCAGTAGTATGGGACAGTACAATCAGCCCCAGCATTTT.

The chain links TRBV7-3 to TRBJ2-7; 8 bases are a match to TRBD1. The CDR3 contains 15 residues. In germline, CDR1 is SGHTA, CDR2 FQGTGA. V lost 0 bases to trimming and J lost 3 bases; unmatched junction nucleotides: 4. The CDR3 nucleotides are TGTGCCAGCAGCTTAACTGGACAGGGTGACTACGAGCAGTACTTC. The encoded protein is CASSLTGQGDYEQYF.

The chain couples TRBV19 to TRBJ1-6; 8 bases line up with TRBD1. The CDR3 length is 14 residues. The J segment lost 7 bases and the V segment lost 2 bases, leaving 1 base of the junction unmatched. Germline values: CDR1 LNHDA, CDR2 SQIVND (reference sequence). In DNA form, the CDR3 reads TGTGCCAGTAGTATAACAGGGGGAAATTCACCCCTCCACTTT. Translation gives CASSITGGNSPLHF. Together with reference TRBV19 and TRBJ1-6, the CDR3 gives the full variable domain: DGGITQSPKYLFRKEGQNVTLSCEQNLNHDAMYWYRQDPGQGLRLIYYSQIVNDFQKGDIAEGYSVSREKKESFPLTVTSAQKNPTAFYLCASSITGGNSPLHFGNGTRLTVT.

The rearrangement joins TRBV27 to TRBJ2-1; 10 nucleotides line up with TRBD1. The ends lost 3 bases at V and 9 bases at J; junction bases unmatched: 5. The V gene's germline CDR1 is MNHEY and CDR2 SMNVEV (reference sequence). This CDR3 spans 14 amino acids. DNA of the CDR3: TGTGCCAGCAGTTTGGGGACAGGGGTTGCTGAGCAGTTCTTC. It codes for CASSLGTGVAEQFF.

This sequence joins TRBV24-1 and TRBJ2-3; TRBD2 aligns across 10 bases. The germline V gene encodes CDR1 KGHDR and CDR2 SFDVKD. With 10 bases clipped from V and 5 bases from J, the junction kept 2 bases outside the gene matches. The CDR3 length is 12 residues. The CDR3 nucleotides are TGTGCCACAAGCGGGGGGGTAGATACGCAGTATTTT. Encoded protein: CATSGGVDTQYF.

The DNA of the CDR3 is TGTGCCCGCCGCCCGGGGGCCGCCGGGGGGGACGAGCAGTACTTC. This codes for CARRPGAAGGDEQYF. The chain combines TRBV3-1 (or the pseudogene TRBV3-2) with TRBJ2-7; 8 nucleotides line up with TRBD2. Germline assignment: CDR1 LGHDT and CDR2 YNNKEL (reference sequence). This CDR3 has 15 residues. Trimming removed 11 bases from V and 5 bases from J; junction bases left unmatched: 17.